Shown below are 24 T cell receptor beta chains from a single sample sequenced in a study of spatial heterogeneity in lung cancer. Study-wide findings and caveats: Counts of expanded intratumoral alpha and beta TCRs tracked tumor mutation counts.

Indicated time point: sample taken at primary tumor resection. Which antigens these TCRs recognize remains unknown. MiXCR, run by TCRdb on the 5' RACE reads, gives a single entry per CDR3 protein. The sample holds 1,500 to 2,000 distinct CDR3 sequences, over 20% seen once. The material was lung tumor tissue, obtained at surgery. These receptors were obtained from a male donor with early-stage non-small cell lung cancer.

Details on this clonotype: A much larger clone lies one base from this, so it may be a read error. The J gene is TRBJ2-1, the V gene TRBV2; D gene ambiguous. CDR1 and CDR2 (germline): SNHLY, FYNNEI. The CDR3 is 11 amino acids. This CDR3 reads CVGSVYNEQFF. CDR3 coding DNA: TGTGTCGGTAGTGTGTACAATGAGCAGTTCTTC.

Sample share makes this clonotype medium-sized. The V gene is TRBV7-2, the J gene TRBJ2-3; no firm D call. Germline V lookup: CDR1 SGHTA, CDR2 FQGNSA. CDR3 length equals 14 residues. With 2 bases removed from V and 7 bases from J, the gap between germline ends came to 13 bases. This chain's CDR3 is CASSLRFGRNTQYF. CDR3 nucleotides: TGTGCCAGCAGCTTACGGTTTGGCCGAAATACGCAGTATTTT.

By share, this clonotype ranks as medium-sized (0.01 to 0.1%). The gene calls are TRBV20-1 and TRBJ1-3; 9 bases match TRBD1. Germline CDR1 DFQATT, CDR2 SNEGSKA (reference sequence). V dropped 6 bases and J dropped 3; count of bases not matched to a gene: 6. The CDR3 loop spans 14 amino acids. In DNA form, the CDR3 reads TGCAGTGCCAGTGGGACAGGGTATGGAAACACCATATATTTT. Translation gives CSASGTGYGNTIYF.

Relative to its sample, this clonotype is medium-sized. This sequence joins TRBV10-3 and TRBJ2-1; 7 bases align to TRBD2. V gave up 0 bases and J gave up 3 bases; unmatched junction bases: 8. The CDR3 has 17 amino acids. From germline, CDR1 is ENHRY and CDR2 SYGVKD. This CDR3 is CAISESQAGPGYNEQFF. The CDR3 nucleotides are TGTGCCATCAGTGAGTCCCAAGCGGGGCCGGGCTACAATGAGCAGTTCTTC.

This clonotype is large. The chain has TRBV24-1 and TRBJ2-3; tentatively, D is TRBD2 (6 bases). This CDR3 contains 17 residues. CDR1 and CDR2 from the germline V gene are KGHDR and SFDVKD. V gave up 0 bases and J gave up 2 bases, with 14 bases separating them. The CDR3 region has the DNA TGTGCCACCAGTGATTTGCGTCCAGGGAGGTTCACAGATACGCAGTATTTT. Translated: CATSDLRPGRFTDTQYF.

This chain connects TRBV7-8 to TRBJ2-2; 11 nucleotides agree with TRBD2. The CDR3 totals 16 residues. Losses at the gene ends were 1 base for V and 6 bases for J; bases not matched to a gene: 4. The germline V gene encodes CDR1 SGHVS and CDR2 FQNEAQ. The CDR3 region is CASSLGVLAGAGELFF. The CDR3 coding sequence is TGTGCCAGCAGCTTAGGAGTACTAGCGGGAGCCGGGGAGCTGTTTTTT.

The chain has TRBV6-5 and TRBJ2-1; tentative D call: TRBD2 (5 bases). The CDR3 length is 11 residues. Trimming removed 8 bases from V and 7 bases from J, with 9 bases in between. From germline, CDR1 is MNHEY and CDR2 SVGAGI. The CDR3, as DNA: TGTGCCAGCTCGGCGGGTAATGAGCAGTTCTTC. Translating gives CASSAGNEQFF.

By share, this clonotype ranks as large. The CDR3 region is CATAGGLIEQFF. DNA for the CDR3: TGTGCCACCGCCGGGGGCCTAATTGAGCAGTTCTTC. The chain has TRBV13 and TRBJ2-1, with D perhaps being TRBD1 or TRBD2 (6 bases each). Germline V gives CDR1 PRHDT, CDR2 FYEKMQ (reference sequence). The CDR3 is 12 residues long. Between the trimmed V and J ends, which lost 10 bases and 9 bases, there was a span of 16 bases.

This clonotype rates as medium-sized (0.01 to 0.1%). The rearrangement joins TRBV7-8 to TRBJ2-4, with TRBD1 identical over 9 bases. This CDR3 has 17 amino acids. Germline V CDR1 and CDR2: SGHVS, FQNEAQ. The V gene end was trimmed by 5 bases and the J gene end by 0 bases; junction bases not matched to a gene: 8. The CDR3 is CASSPGQGFLAKNIQYF. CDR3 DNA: TGTGCCAGCAGCCCGGGACAGGGCTTTCTAGCCAAAAACATTCAGTACTTC. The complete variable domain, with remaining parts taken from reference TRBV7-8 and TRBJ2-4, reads GAGVSQSPRYKVAKRGQDVALRCDPISGHVSLFWYQQALGQGPEFLTYFQNEAQLDKSGLPSDRFFAERPEGSVSTLKIQRTQQEDSAVYLCASSPGQGFLAKNIQYFGAGTRLSVL.

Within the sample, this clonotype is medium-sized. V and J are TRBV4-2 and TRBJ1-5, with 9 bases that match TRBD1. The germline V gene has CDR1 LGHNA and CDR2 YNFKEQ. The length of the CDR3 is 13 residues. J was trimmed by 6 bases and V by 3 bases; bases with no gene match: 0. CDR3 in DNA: TGTGCCAGCAGCCAGGACAGGGGTCAGCCCCAGCATTTT. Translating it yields CASSQDRGQPQHF.

The CDR3 region is CATARVRNQPQHF. In nucleotides, the CDR3 is TGTGCCACCGCACGGGTCCGCAATCAGCCCCAGCATTTT. This chain joins TRBV6-2 or TRBV6-3 and TRBJ1-5; D call uncertain. The ends were cut back, 10 bases at V and 2 bases at J, with 12 bases in the middle. The CDR3 has 13 amino acids. Germline lookup yields CDR1 MNHEY and CDR2 SVGEGT.

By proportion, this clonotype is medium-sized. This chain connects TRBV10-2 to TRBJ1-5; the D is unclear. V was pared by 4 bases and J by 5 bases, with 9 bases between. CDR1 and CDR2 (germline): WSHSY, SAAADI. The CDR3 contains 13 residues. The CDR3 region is CASSGGWDQPQHF. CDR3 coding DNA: TGCGCCAGCAGTGGAGGGTGGGATCAGCCCCAGCATTTT.

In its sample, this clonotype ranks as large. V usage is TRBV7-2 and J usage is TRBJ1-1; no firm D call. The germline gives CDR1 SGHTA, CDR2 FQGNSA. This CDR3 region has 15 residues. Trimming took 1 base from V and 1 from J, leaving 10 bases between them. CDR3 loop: CASSLEGQWNTEAFF. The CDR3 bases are TGTGCCAGCAGCTTAGAAGGCCAGTGGAACACTGAAGCTTTCTTT. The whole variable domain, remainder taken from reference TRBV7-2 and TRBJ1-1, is GAGVSQSPSNKVTEKGKDVELRCDPISGHTALYWYRQSLGQGLEFLIYFQGNSAPDKSGLPSDRFSAERTGGSVSTLTIQRTQQEDSAVYLCASSLEGQWNTEAFFGQGTRLTVV.

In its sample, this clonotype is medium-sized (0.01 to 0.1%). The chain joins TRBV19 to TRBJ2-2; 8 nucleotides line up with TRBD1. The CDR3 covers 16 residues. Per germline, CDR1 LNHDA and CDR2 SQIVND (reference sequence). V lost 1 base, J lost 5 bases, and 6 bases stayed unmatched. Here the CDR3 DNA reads TGTGCCAGTAGTATAGGTGTCAGGGGGCGAACCGGGGAGCTGTTTTTT. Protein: CASSIGVRGRTGELFF.

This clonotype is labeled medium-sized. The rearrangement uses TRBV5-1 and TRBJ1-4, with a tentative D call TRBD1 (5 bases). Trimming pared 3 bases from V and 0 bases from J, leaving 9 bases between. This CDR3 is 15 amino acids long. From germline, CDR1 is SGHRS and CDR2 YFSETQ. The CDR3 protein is CASSSRQTTNEKLFF. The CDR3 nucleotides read TGCGCCAGCAGCTCCCGACAGACAACTAATGAAAAACTGTTTTTT. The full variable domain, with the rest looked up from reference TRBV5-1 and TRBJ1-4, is KAGVTQTPRYLIKTRGQQVTLSCSPISGHRSVSWYQQTPGQGLQFLFEYFSETQRNKGNFPGRFSGRQFSNSRSEMNVSTLELGDSALYLCASSSRQTTNEKLFFGSGTQLSVL.

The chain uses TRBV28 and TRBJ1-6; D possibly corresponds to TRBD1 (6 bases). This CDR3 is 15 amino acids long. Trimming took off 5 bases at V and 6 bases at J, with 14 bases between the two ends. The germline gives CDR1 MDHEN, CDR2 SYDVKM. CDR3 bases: TGTGCCAGCAGTCCAGGGGACTTGTTTAATTCACCCCTCCACTTT. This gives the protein CASSPGDLFNSPLHF.

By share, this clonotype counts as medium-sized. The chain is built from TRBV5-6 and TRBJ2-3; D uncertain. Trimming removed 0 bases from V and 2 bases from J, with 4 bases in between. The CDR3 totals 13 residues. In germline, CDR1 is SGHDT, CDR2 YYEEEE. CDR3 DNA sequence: TGTGCCAGCAGCTTGGGGCCCACAGATACGCAGTATTTT. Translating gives CASSLGPTDTQYF. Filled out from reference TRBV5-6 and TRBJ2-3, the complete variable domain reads DAGVTQSPTHLIKTRGQQVTLRCSPKSGHDTVSWYQQALGQGPQFIFQYYEEEERQRGNFPDRFSGHQFPNYSSELNVNALLLGDSALYLCASSLGPTDTQYFGPGTRLTVL.

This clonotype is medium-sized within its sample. CDR3: CASSLMLPRSYGYTF. The DNA of the CDR3 is TGTGCCAGCAGCTTAATGCTGCCTCGGAGTTATGGCTACACCTTC. J is TRBJ1-2 and V is TRBV7-9; D ambiguous. Between the trimmed V and J ends, which lost 2 bases and 5 bases, there was a span of 15 bases. CDR3 length equals 15 residues. The germline CDR1 and CDR2 sequences are SEHNR and FQNEAQ (reference sequence).

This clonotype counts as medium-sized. DNA of the CDR3: TGCAGCGTTGTAGCGGGAGGGTCCTACAATGAGCAGTTCTTC. This sequence encodes CSVVAGGSYNEQFF. V usage is TRBV29-1 and J usage is TRBJ2-1; 11 positions match TRBD2. Per the germline V gene, CDR1 is SQVTM and CDR2 is ANQGSEA. The CDR3 is 14 amino acids. J gave up 1 base and V 4 bases, and 0 bases lay outside the gene matches.

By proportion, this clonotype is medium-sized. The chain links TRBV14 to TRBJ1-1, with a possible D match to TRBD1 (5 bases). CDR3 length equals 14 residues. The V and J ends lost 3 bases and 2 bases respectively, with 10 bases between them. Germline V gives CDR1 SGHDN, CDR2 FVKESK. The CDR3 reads CASSHYGHNTEAFF. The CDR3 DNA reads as TGTGCCAGCAGCCACTATGGACATAACACTGAAGCTTTCTTT.

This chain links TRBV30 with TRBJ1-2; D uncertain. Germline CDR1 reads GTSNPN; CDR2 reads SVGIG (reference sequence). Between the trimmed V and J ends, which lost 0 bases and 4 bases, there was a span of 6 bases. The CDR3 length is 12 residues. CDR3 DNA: TGTGCCTGGAGTGTGACGGGCTATGGCTACACCTTC. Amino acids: CAWSVTGYGYTF.

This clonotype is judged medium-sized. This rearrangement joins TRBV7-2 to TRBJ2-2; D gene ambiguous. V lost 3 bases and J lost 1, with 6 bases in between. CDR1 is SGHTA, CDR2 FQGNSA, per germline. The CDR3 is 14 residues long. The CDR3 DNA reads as TGTGCCAGCAGCTTTTCACTGAACACCGGGGAGCTGTTTTTT. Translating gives CASSFSLNTGELFF.

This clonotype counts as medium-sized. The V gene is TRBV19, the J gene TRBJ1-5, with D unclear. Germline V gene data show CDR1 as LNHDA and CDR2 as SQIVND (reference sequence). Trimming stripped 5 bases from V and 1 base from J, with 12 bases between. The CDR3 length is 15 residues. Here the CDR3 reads CASSDGGWSNQPQHF. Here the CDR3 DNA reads TGTGCCAGTAGTGATGGCGGGTGGAGCAATCAGCCCCAGCATTTT.

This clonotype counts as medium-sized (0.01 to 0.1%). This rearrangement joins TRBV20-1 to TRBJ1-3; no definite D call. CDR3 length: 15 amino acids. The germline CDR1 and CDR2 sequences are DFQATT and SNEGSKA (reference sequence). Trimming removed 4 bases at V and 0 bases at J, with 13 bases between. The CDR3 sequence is CSAMMPGPSGNTIYF. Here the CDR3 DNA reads TGCAGTGCTATGATGCCGGGTCCCTCTGGAAACACCATATATTTT.